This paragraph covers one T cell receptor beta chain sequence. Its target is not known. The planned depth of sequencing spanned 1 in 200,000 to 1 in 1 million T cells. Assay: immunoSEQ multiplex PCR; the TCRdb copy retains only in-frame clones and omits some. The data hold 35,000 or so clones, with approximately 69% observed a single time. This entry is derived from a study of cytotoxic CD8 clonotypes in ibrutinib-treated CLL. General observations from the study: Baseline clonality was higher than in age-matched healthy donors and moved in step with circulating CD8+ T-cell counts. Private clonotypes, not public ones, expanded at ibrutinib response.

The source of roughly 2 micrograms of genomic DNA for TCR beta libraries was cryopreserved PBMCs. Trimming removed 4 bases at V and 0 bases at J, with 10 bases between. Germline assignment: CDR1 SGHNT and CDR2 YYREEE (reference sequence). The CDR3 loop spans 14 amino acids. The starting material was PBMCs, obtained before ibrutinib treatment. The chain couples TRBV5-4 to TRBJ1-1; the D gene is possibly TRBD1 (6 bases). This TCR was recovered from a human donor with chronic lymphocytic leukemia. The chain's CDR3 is CASSIDRLNTEAFF. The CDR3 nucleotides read TGTGCCAGCAGCATCGACAGGTTGAACACTGAAGCTTTCTTT.